The 19 T cell receptor beta chains presented below share a single source sample, sequenced in a study of human T cells and chemical hapten exposure. TCRdb used MiXCR to reprocess the RACE reads, holding one entry per CDR3 protein. This table holds fewer than 350,000 distinct CDR3 sequences, around 7.3% found once. Documented time point: pre-sensitization, week 0. Indicated treatment: therapeutic diphenylcyclopropenone sensitization with weekly scalp DPC. The sample in question was whole blood, obtained in connection with sensitization to the hapten diphenylcyclopropenone (DPC). These receptors originate from a man aged 18 to 29 with alopecia areata. Some clones in this sample may be carry-over from other donors' samples.

This clonotype has only a few counts. The CDR3 protein is CASNIETTGATGYTF. The CDR3 coding sequence is TGTGCCAGCAACATAGAAACAACAGGGGCCACTGGCTACACCTTC. The genes are TRBV9 and TRBJ1-2, with TRBD1 matching 7 bases. CDR1 is SGDLS and CDR2 is YYNGEE in the germline V gene. V was pared by 6 bases and J by 7 bases, with 15 bases of the junction left unmatched. The CDR3 length is 15 residues.

The CDR3, as DNA: TGTGCCAGCAGCCAAGATGCCCCGACTAGCGGGGTAGTCAACGAGCAGTACTTC. It is translated as CASSQDAPTSGVVNEQYF. The V call is TRBV3-2, the J call TRBJ2-7; the table's TRBD2 call for D was not verified on the DNA. TRBV3-2 is recorded as a pseudogene. This CDR3 region has 18 residues.

This clonotype has only a few counts. The rearrangement uses TRBV19 and TRBJ2-7; D gene unclear. The CDR3 totals 15 residues. Germline CDR1 LNHDA, CDR2 SQIVND (reference sequence). The V gene lost 1 base and the J gene lost 0 bases, with 10 bases spanning the gap. This CDR3 reads CASSIAAESSYEQYF. CDR3 in DNA: TGTGCCAGTAGTATAGCGGCGGAAAGCTCCTACGAGCAGTACTTC.

The chain recombines TRBV7-9 with TRBJ1-5; D call uncertain. Germline V CDR1 and CDR2: SEHNR, FQNEAQ (reference sequence). V was trimmed by 5 bases and J by 4 bases, leaving 12 bases between them. CDR3 length equals 14 residues. The CDR3 region is CASSTGNLNQPQHF. The DNA of the CDR3 is TGTGCCAGCAGCACCGGAAACCTTAATCAGCCCCAGCATTTT.

This chain links TRBV5-1 with TRBJ2-7, with 8 bases matching TRBD2. The CDR3 covers 14 residues. Germline CDR1 SGHRS, CDR2 YFSETQ. V lost 7 bases and J lost 2; bases outside the gene matches: 8. CDR3 region: CASCGLAGTYEQYV. In DNA, the CDR3 is TGCGCCAGCTGTGGTCTAGCGGGCACCTACGAGCAGTACGTC.

This clonotype showed up just a few times. The genes are TRBV4-3 and TRBJ2-2; TRBD1 might be the D (5 bases). The CDR3 loop spans 16 amino acids. The V gene lost 5 bases and the J gene lost 1 base, with 14 bases spanning the gap. CDR1 is LGHNA, CDR2 YSLEER, per germline. This CDR3 is CASSYDWTQNTGELFF. The DNA for the CDR3 is TGCGCCAGCAGCTACGATTGGACACAGAACACCGGGGAGCTGTTTTTT.

CDR3 residues: CASSSQGSGANVLTF. As DNA, the CDR3 is TGCGCCAGCAGTTCACAGGGTTCCGGGGCCAACGTCCTGACTTTC. This chain connects TRBV5-1 to TRBJ2-6; tentative D call: TRBD1 (6 bases). The CDR3 totals 15 residues. CDR1 is SGHRS and CDR2 is YFSETQ in the germline V gene. V gave up 5 bases and J gave up 4 bases, with 13 bases separating them.

The rearrangement joins TRBV12-3 or TRBV12-4 to TRBJ1-6; a weak D match, TRBD1 (6 bases). The V and J ends lost 7 bases and 9 bases respectively, with 13 bases between them. The CDR3 sequence is 13 residues long. CDR3 residues: CASTRIRGSPLHF. CDR3 bases: TGTGCCAGCACTCGCATCAGGGGTTCACCCCTCCACTTT.

In this sample, this clonotype turned up many times. The chain links TRBV28 to TRBJ2-7; 7 bases map to TRBD2. Germline V gene sequence: CDR1 MDHEN, CDR2 SYDVKM. Germline trimming cut 5 bases from V and 7 bases from J; bases unmatched to any gene: 5. CDR3 length: 12 amino acids. The CDR3 DNA reads as TGTGCCAGCAGTCGAGGGGAGGGGGAGCAGTACTTC. Its protein product is CASSRGEGEQYF.

This clonotype was seen at least ten times. The chain carries TRBV12-3 or TRBV12-4 and TRBJ1-2; D remains unclear. The V gene lost 3 bases and the J gene lost 7 bases, with 6 bases spanning the gap. This CDR3 comprises 11 residues. The CDR3 loop reads CASSLWGGYTF. CDR3 DNA: TGTGCCAGCAGTTTGTGGGGTGGCTACACCTTC.

This clonotype was found a few times. The chain is built from TRBV6-2 or TRBV6-3 and TRBJ2-4, with D possibly TRBD2 on 6 matching bases. Germline V CDR1 and CDR2: MNHEY, SVGEGT. This CDR3 is 15 amino acids long. Trimming left V 6 bases short and J 1 base short, with 13 bases between. Here the CDR3 reads CASRRLDGAKNIQYF. The CDR3 DNA reads as TGTGCCAGCAGGCGACTAGACGGGGCCAAAAACATTCAGTACTTC.

This clonotype was counted at least ten times. The CDR3 DNA reads TGCGCCAGCAGCTCCTCCTACGAGCAGTACTTC. Protein: CASSSSYEQYF. The J gene is TRBJ2-7, the V gene TRBV5-1; D gene unclear. Germline CDR1 and CDR2: SGHRS and YFSETQ. The V end was cut by 3 bases, the J end by 0 bases, with 1 base between. The CDR3 is made up of 11 amino acids.

The J gene is TRBJ1-5, the V gene TRBV6-2 or TRBV6-3; possibly TRBD1 for D (5 bases). Germline V gene data show CDR1 as MNHEY and CDR2 as SVGEGT. V was clipped by 2 bases and J by 3 bases, with 14 bases between them. CDR3 length equals 16 residues. CDR3 sequence reads: CASSYRAGAYNQPQHF. In DNA form, the CDR3 reads TGTGCCAGCAGTTACCGGGCTGGGGCATACAATCAGCCCCAGCATTTT.

This clonotype was seen many times. The chain recombines TRBV4-1 with TRBJ1-6; D might be TRBD1 (6 bases). Looked up from germline, CDR1 is MGHRA and CDR2 is YSYEKL. The CDR3 loop spans 15 amino acids. V was pared by 3 bases and J by 10 bases, with 16 bases between. The CDR3 DNA sequence: TGCGCCAGCAGCCACACAGGGCTAGCGGACTCACCCCTCCACTTT. The encoded protein is CASSHTGLADSPLHF.

This clonotype was counted at least ten times. CDR3 nucleotide sequence: TGCAGTGCTAGGGTTCCGCAAATAGTCTACAATGAGCAGTTCTTC. This translates into CSARVPQIVYNEQFF. The chain has TRBV20-1 and TRBJ2-1; D is unresolved. The V gene lost 3 bases and the J gene lost 3 bases, with 15 bases spanning the gap. The CDR3 totals 15 residues. CDR1 is DFQATT, CDR2 SNEGSKA, per germline (reference sequence).

This chain uses TRBV3-1 with TRBJ2-1; maybe TRBD2 (6 bases). The CDR3 contains 14 residues. Trimming stripped 6 bases from V and 4 bases from J, with 13 bases between. Germline CDR1 reads LGHDT; CDR2 reads YNNKEL (reference sequence). The CDR3 bases are TGTGCCAGCAGTTGGGCGGGGAAATACAATGAGCAGTTCTTC. Translated: CASSWAGKYNEQFF.

This clonotype was found a few times. CDR3 coding DNA: TGTGCCAGCAGTCGTCTAGGGCTGTATAATTCACCCCTCCACTTT. This gives the protein CASSRLGLYNSPLHF. The chain employs TRBV28 and TRBJ1-6; D gene unclear. The CDR3 sequence is 15 residues long. Germline values: CDR1 MDHEN, CDR2 SYDVKM. V dropped 5 bases and J dropped 4 bases, with 12 bases sitting between them.

The J gene is TRBJ2-2, the V gene TRBV5-1, with D possibly being TRBD2 (5 bases). Germline loops: CDR1 SGHRS, CDR2 YFSETQ. The CDR3 loop spans 13 amino acids. V shed 4 bases and J shed 6 bases, with 10 bases lying between them. The CDR3: CASSISGAGELFF. The DNA for the CDR3 is TGCGCCAGCAGCATAAGCGGTGCCGGGGAGCTGTTTTTT.

This clonotype showed up many times. J is TRBJ1-2 and V is TRBV6-2 or TRBV6-3; possibly TRBD1 for D (5 bases). Germline V lookup: CDR1 MNHEY, CDR2 SVGEGT. The CDR3 runs 14 residues. V lost 6 bases and J 4 bases, leaving 15 bases between the germline ends. CDR3 DNA sequence: TGTGCCAGCAGCCGGATCGACAGAAGCTATGGCTACACCTTC. Translation: CASSRIDRSYGYTF.